These 29 T cell receptor beta chains were sequenced from one sample in a study of blood T cell repertoires in COVID-19. Clones were read by immunoSEQ multiplex PCR, and TCRdb kept only the in-frame ones, dropping some. This table has around 190,000 clones, around 85% appearing once. Input material: peripheral blood. These receptors were collected from a woman aged 50 to 60 with acute or convalescent COVID-19.

This chain uses TRBV6-5 with TRBJ1-1; D may be TRBD1 (6 bases). Deletions cut 5 bases from V and 5 bases from J, with 9 bases between. This CDR3 region has 12 residues. The germline V gene has CDR1 MNHEY and CDR2 SVGAGI. CDR3 sequence: CASSTGRTEAFF. CDR3 in DNA: TGTGCCAGCAGTACAGGGAGAACTGAAGCTTTCTTT.

This chain links TRBV5-4 with TRBJ1-2, with TRBD1 as a possible D gene (5 bases). Between the trimmed V and J ends, which lost 1 base and 8 bases, there was a span of 15 bases. The germline V gene has CDR1 SGHNT and CDR2 YYREEE (reference sequence). The CDR3 has 14 residues. DNA for the CDR3: TGTGCCAGCAGCTTGATTGGGGTGGGGGGAGGCTACACCTTC. It yields the protein CASSLIGVGGGYTF.

The chain carries TRBV5-4 and TRBJ2-7, with 7 positions matching TRBD1. Trimming took 0 bases from V and 6 from J; bases not matched to a gene: 6. Germline V gives CDR1 SGHNT, CDR2 YYREEE (reference sequence). The CDR3 sequence is 14 residues long. The CDR3 DNA sequence: TGTGCCAGCAGCTTGGACAGGGGAAGCTCCGAGCAGTACTTC. Protein sequence: CASSLDRGSSEQYF.

The CDR3 reads CASSPTGGLGYEQYF. In DNA, the CDR3 is TGTGCCAGCAGCCCCACAGGGGGCCTGGGGTACGAGCAGTACTTC. This rearrangement joins TRBV27 to TRBJ2-7; the match to TRBD1 covers 9 bases. Germline assignment: CDR1 MNHEY and CDR2 SMNVEV (reference sequence). V lost 6 bases and J lost 4; bases outside the gene matches: 10. The CDR3 loop spans 15 amino acids.

This clone has at least ten counts. The V and J genes are TRBV3-1 (or the pseudogene TRBV3-2) and TRBJ1-6, with 7 positions matching TRBD1. Losses at the gene ends were 4 bases for V and 8 bases for J; bases not matched to a gene: 5. CDR3 length: 14 residues. Germline CDR1 LGHDT, CDR2 YNNKEL (reference sequence). This CDR3 reads CASSLGQAYSPLHF. The CDR3 nucleotides are TGTGCCAGCAGCCTCGGACAGGCCTATTCACCCCTCCACTTT.

The rearrangement joins TRBV10-3 to TRBJ1-5, with 9 bases fitting TRBD1. This CDR3 spans 14 amino acids. Trimming cost V 10 bases and J 1 base; bases outside gene matches: 5. CDR1 and CDR2 (germline): ENHRY, SYGVKD. The CDR3 region has the DNA TGTGCCACGCAGGACAGGGGAAGCAATCAGCCCCAGCATTTT. Its protein product is CATQDRGSNQPQHF.

The CDR3 DNA follows: TGTGCCAGCAACGAAGGAGGACAGCCATTCTATGGCTACACCTTC. Its translation: CASNEGGQPFYGYTF. The chain uses TRBV2 and TRBJ1-2; perhaps TRBD1 as D (6 bases). Germline V lookup: CDR1 SNHLY, CDR2 FYNNEI. Trimming stripped 7 bases from V and 4 bases from J, with 19 bases between. This CDR3 is 15 amino acids long.

This clone was detected only a few times. The chain recombines TRBV5-1 with TRBJ2-6; no definite D call. The CDR3 contains 14 residues. Per germline, CDR1 SGHRS and CDR2 YFSETQ. V lost 4 bases to trimming and J lost 2 bases, with 7 bases between them. The CDR3 loop is CASSDNPGANVLTF. As DNA, the CDR3 is TGCGCCAGCAGCGACAATCCTGGGGCCAACGTCCTGACTTTC.

V gene TRBV7-9 combines with J gene TRBJ2-5; possibly TRBD1 for D (5 bases). This CDR3 region has 14 residues. V was trimmed by 10 bases and J by 5 bases, leaving 20 bases between them. The V gene's germline CDR1 is SEHNR and CDR2 FQNEAQ (reference sequence). CDR3: CATELEQGRETQYF. In nucleotides, the CDR3 is TGTGCCACCGAACTCGAGCAGGGCCGGGAGACCCAGTACTTC.

On this clone: The identical CDR3 is also encoded by other nucleotide sequences in the sample. This chain links TRBV2 with TRBJ1-4; no clear D. The CDR3 length is 13 residues. With 4 bases removed from V and 4 bases from J, the gap between germline ends came to 7 bases. Germline CDR1 reads SNHLY; CDR2 reads FYNNEI. CDR3 residues: CASSGRVNEKLFF. The CDR3, as DNA: TGTGCCAGCAGTGGGCGGGTTAATGAAAAACTGTTTTTT.

J is TRBJ2-2 and V is TRBV10-3, with 8 bases that match TRBD2. Germline V gives CDR1 ENHRY, CDR2 SYGVKD. V shed 3 bases and J 5 bases; nucleotides not matched to a gene: 8. This CDR3 is 16 amino acids long. As DNA, the CDR3 is TGTGCCATCAGTGATCCGGCGGGGGGATGGACCGGGGAGCTGTTTTTT. Translation: CAISDPAGGWTGELFF.

The chain uses TRBV7-2 and TRBJ1-5; 7 bases map to TRBD1. Germline V gene data show CDR1 as SGHTA and CDR2 as FQGNSA. The trim removed 3 bases at V and 0 bases at J, leaving 11 bases unmatched. This CDR3 spans 18 amino acids. This CDR3 reads CASSFGTAARNSNQPQHF. CDR3 in DNA: TGTGCCAGCAGCTTCGGGACAGCCGCCCGGAATAGCAATCAGCCCCAGCATTTT.

This chain connects TRBV7-9 to TRBJ1-2; D is perhaps TRBD1 (5 bases). Germline CDR1 and CDR2: SEHNR and FQNEAQ (reference sequence). The CDR3 has 14 residues. Trimming stripped 4 bases from V and 5 bases from J, with 14 bases between. The CDR3 coding sequence is TGTGCCAGCAGCTCGGACCGCAAGGGGTATGGCTACACCTTC. Encoded protein: CASSSDRKGYGYTF.

The genes are TRBV5-1 and TRBJ2-7; 10 nucleotides line up with TRBD2. V gave up 2 bases and J gave up 6 bases; unmatched junction bases: 14. CDR1 is SGHRS, CDR2 YFSETQ, per germline. The CDR3 has 17 amino acids. CDR3 sequence: CASSFLSSGSPSFEQYF. CDR3 bases: TGCGCCAGCAGCTTTCTTTCTAGCGGGAGCCCTTCTTTCGAGCAGTACTTC.

The chain carries TRBV4-1 and TRBJ2-4; the D gene is possibly TRBD2 (5 bases). Germline V gene sequence: CDR1 MGHRA, CDR2 YSYEKL. The V end lost 0 bases, the J end lost 1 base, and 19 bases lay between the germline ends. The CDR3 loop spans 19 amino acids. This CDR3 is CASSQDPLEMGYAKNIQYF. The DNA of the CDR3 is TGCGCCAGCAGCCAAGATCCACTAGAGATGGGCTACGCCAAAAACATTCAGTACTTC.

This clone appeared a few times. The J gene is TRBJ1-1, the V gene TRBV14; 7 bases are a match to TRBD1. This CDR3 contains 15 residues. Germline trimming cut 5 bases from V and 1 base from J; bases unmatched to any gene: 7. Germline values: CDR1 SGHDN, CDR2 FVKESK. CDR3 loop: CASSFFRGSNTEAFF. The CDR3 region has the DNA TGTGCCAGCAGCTTCTTCAGGGGGTCGAACACTGAAGCTTTCTTT.

J is TRBJ2-7 and V is TRBV28; 7 bases agree with TRBD1. The CDR3 has 14 residues. CDR1 is MDHEN and CDR2 is SYDVKM in the germline V gene. The trim removed 6 bases at V and 4 bases at J, leaving 9 bases unmatched. CDR3 residues: CASRTTGNRYEQYF. CDR3 coding DNA: TGTGCCAGCAGGACGACAGGGAACCGGTACGAGCAGTACTTC.

This chain connects TRBV6-6 to TRBJ1-5, with D tentatively TRBD1 (5 bases). In germline, CDR1 is MNHNY, CDR2 SVGAGI (reference sequence). The CDR3 covers 13 residues. Trimming left V 7 bases short and J 3 bases short, with 10 bases between. Written as DNA, the CDR3 is TGTGCCAGCATGGGGGGGGTCAATCAGCCCCAGCATTTT. It yields the protein CASMGGVNQPQHF.

This sequence joins TRBV28 and TRBJ1-4, with TRBD1 matching 7 bases. Germline V CDR1 and CDR2: MDHEN, SYDVKM. The length of the CDR3 is 14 residues. The junction had 7 bases not matched to a gene; V was cut back by 5 bases and J by 7 bases. DNA of the CDR3: TGTGCCAGCAGTCGGGACAGCGCCTCTGAAAAACTGTTTTTT. Translation gives CASSRDSASEKLFF.

V usage is TRBV7-6 and J usage is TRBJ1-2; D is unclear. The CDR3 has 13 amino acids. The germline V gene has CDR1 SGHVS and CDR2 FNYEAQ. V was trimmed by 5 bases and J by 4 bases, leaving 11 bases between them. As DNA, the CDR3 is TGTGCCAGCAGCCTGGAGCGGGGCTATGGCTACACCTTC. Its protein is CASSLERGYGYTF.

The chain joins TRBV4-3 to TRBJ2-7, with TRBD2 matching over 8 bases. Germline trimming cut 0 bases from V and 6 bases from J; bases unmatched to any gene: 10. Germline CDR1 LGHNA, CDR2 YSLEER. The CDR3 totals 16 residues. The CDR3 reads CASSQDFSGSRREQYF. The CDR3 DNA reads TGCGCCAGCAGCCAAGATTTCAGCGGGAGTAGGCGCGAGCAGTACTTC.

The V gene is TRBV5-1, the J gene TRBJ2-3; TRBD2 might be the D (6 bases). V lost 4 bases and J lost 3, with 15 bases in between. In germline, CDR1 is SGHRS, CDR2 YFSETQ. The CDR3 sequence is 15 residues long. In DNA, the CDR3 is TGCGCCAGCAGCGGTAGTAGCGGAGAGACAGATACGCAGTATTTT. Translation: CASSGSSGETDTQYF.

This chain uses TRBV2 with TRBJ2-1; TRBD1 matches at 10 bases. Per the germline V gene, CDR1 is SNHLY and CDR2 is FYNNEI. V was clipped by 0 bases and J by 6 bases; unmatched bases: 2. This CDR3 has 15 residues. CDR3 amino acids: CASSEAGQGRNEQFF. CDR3 DNA: TGTGCCAGCAGTGAAGCGGGACAGGGGCGCAATGAGCAGTTCTTC.

This chain connects TRBV30 to TRBJ2-1; 9 bases fit TRBD1. V trimming: 1 base; J trimming: 4 bases; junction bases outside the gene matches: 5. Germline V gene lookup returns CDR1 GTSNPN and CDR2 SVGIG (reference sequence). CDR3 length equals 15 residues. The CDR3 DNA reads as TGTGCCTGGAGTGGCGGGACAGGGATTTACAATGAGCAGTTCTTC. Amino acid sequence: CAWSGGTGIYNEQFF.

The chain links TRBV19 to TRBJ2-6; 10 bases map to TRBD1. Germline trimming cut 5 bases from V and 2 bases from J; bases unmatched to any gene: 12. Per germline, CDR1 LNHDA and CDR2 SQIVND (reference sequence). CDR3 size: 19 residues. The CDR3 DNA reads as TGTGCCAGTAGTCTAGCCGGGACAGGGGCAGTCCCTGGGGCCAACGTCCTGACTTTC. As protein: CASSLAGTGAVPGANVLTF. The complete variable domain, with remaining parts taken from reference TRBV19 and TRBJ2-6, reads DGGITQSPKYLFRKEGQNVTLSCEQNLNHDAMYWYRQDPGQGLRLIYYSQIVNDFQKGDIAEGYSVSREKKESFPLTVTSAQKNPTAFYLCASSLAGTGAVPGANVLTFGAGSRLTVL.

The chain links TRBV6-6 to TRBJ2-3; 7 bases are a match to TRBD1. CDR3 length: 15 residues. In germline, CDR1 is MNHNY, CDR2 SVGAGI (reference sequence). With V trimmed by 0 bases and J by 4 bases, 4 bases remained unmatched. This CDR3 reads CASSYSGQGADTQYF. The DNA for the CDR3 is TGTGCCAGCAGTTACTCGGGGCAGGGGGCAGATACGCAGTATTTT.

This clone appeared a few times. The rearrangement links TRBV11-2 to TRBJ2-7; D ambiguous. Germline V gene lookup returns CDR1 SGHAT and CDR2 FQNNGV. Trimming pared 4 bases from V and 1 base from J, leaving 5 bases between. The CDR3 consists of 12 residues. The CDR3: CASSSNSYEQYF. CDR3 nucleotide sequence: TGTGCCAGCAGCTCCAATTCCTACGAGCAGTACTTC.

In this sample, this clone turned up a few times. The J gene is TRBJ2-6, the V gene TRBV30, with 8 bases fitting TRBD1. The CDR3 is made up of 15 amino acids. From germline, CDR1 is GTSNPN and CDR2 SVGIG (reference sequence). V dropped 3 bases and J dropped 2; count of bases not matched to a gene: 3. The CDR3 reads CAWRNRGTGANVLTF. The CDR3 DNA is TGTGCCTGGAGAAACAGGGGGACTGGGGCCAACGTCCTGACTTTC.

V gene TRBV6-5 combines with J gene TRBJ1-2; D is unresolved. Germline V gene lookup returns CDR1 MNHEY and CDR2 SVGAGI. The CDR3 totals 10 residues. Here the CDR3 reads CELTVYGYTF. The CDR3 DNA is TGTGAATTAACGGTATATGGCTACACCTTC.